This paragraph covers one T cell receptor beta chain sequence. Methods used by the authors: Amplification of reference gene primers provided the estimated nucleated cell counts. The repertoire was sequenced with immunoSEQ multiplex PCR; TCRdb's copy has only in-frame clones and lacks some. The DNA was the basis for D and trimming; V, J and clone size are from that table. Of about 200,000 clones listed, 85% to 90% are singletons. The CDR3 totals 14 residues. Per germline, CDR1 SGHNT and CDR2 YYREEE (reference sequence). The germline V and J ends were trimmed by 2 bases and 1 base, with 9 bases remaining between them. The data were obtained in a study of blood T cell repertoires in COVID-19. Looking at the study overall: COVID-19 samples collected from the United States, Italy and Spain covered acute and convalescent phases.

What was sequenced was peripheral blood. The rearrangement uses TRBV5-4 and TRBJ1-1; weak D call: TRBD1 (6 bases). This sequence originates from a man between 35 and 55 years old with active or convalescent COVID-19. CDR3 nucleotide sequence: TGTGCCAGCAGCTTCCTGACAGGGAACACTGAAGCTTTCTTT. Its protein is CASSFLTGNTEAFF.